This T cell receptor (beta chain) was recovered during a study of Graves' ophthalmopathy and Graves' hyperthyroidism. Study observations and caveats: Detected in blood as well were most expanded thyroid clonotypes with frequency above 0.001.

Amplification of TCR beta CDR3 regions used RNA transcripts. In the first round, RT-PCR was carried out with HTBI primers, and a multiplex PCR formed the second round. TCRdb reprocessed the multiplex PCR reads with MiXCR, giving one entry per CDR3 protein. The data contain about 620,000 distinct CDR3 sequences, about 20% of them singletons. On this clonotype: What it recognizes is unknown.

Germline loops: CDR1 GTSNPN, CDR2 SVGIG (reference sequence). V was clipped by 8 bases and J by 0 bases, with 11 bases between them. The CDR3 contains 13 residues. Material for sequencing was peripheral blood. The chain links TRBV30 to TRBJ1-3; no definite D call. The TCR comes from a woman aged 18-29 years with stable Graves' hyperthyroidism. Some clones in this sample may be carry-over from other donors' samples. The CDR3 region has the DNA TGTGCCCGGACGATGAACTCTGGAAACACCATATATTTT. This encodes CARTMNSGNTIYF.